This TCR beta chain was retrieved from a study of T cell repertoires in cytomegalovirus infection. At the level of the study: Public TCR beta signatures marked donors with CMV infection and the matching HLA. The study's findings and limits: Ex vivo responses were dominated by HLA-C-restricted CMV-specific TCR beta clonotypes. Cumulated frequencies of public TCR beta families served to identify carriers of CMV plus the relevant HLA.

This clonotype was counted between two and nine times. Antigen specificity is unknown. The CDR3 is made up of 14 amino acids. The germline CDR1 and CDR2 sequences are MNHEY and SMNVEV (reference sequence). V lost 6 bases, J lost 2 bases, and 7 bases stayed unmatched. TCRdb recomputed calls from the reads with MiXCR, one row per CDR3 protein. The sample carries about 600,000 distinct CDR3 sequences, less than 25% recorded once. The sequence came from a human donor in good health (CMV status not recorded). Some clones in this sample may be carry-over from other donors' samples. Sequencing was carried out using CD8+ T cells from PBMCs. The chain carries TRBV27 and TRBJ2-7; 7 bases align to TRBD1. The CDR3 DNA reads TGTGCCAGCAGCTCCGGGACAGCTACCTACGAGCAGTACTTC. Translation gives CASSSGTATYEQYF.